The 7 T cell receptor beta chains listed next were all sequenced from one sample in a study of shared clonotypes between healthy human individuals. The repertoire was sequenced with immunoSEQ multiplex PCR; TCRdb's copy has only in-frame clones and lacks some. Among 2 million to 2.5 million clones listed, under 97% were seen once. Material for sequencing was naive CD4+ T cells sorted from blood. As for subset: CD45RA+ positively selected. These receptors all stem from a man between 18 and 35 years old in good health.

This rearrangement joins TRBV9 to TRBJ2-3; 12 bases agree with TRBD2. Trimming took 0 bases from V and 6 from J; bases not matched to a gene: 5. The germline CDR1 and CDR2 sequences are SGDLS and YYNGEE. This CDR3 spans 16 amino acids. Written as DNA, the CDR3 is TGTGCCAGCAGCGTAGATCCTAGCGGGGGGGTGGATACGCAGTATTTT. This encodes CASSVDPSGGVDTQYF. Full variable domain (missing parts from reference TRBV9 and TRBJ2-3): DSGVTQTPKHLITATGQRVTLRCSPRSGDLSVYWYQQSLDQGLQFLIQYYNGEERAKGNILERFSAQQFPDLHSELNLSSLELGDSALYFCASSVDPSGGVDTQYFGPGTRLTVL.

The rearrangement uses TRBV5-4 and TRBJ2-1, with a possible D match to TRBD1 (6 bases). Trimming cost V 9 bases and J 5 bases, with 15 bases left between them. There are 13 residues in the CDR3. Germline CDR1 reads SGHNT; CDR2 reads YYREEE (reference sequence). The CDR3 protein is CATRQDGDNEQFF. The DNA of the CDR3 is TGTGCCACCCGACAGGACGGTGACAATGAGCAGTTCTTC.

In regard to this clone: Different DNA sequences within this sample yield the same CDR3. The chain carries TRBV18 and TRBJ1-6, with 7 bases identical to TRBD1. V was pared by 6 bases and J by 7 bases, with 3 bases of the junction left unmatched. There are 13 residues in the CDR3. Germline V gives CDR1 KGHSH, CDR2 LQKENI. The CDR3 protein is CASSPGQNSPLHF. The CDR3 DNA sequence: TGTGCCAGCTCGCCGGGACAGAATTCACCCCTCCACTTT.

This sequence joins TRBV13 and TRBJ2-7; D is possibly TRBD2 (5 bases). The CDR3 totals 16 residues. The V and J ends lost 6 bases and 6 bases respectively, with 24 bases between them. Germline V CDR1 and CDR2: PRHDT, FYEKMQ (reference sequence). The CDR3 here is CASSREQISNKGEQYF. In DNA, the CDR3 is TGTGCCAGCAGTCGGGAACAAATTAGTAACAAGGGCGAGCAGTACTTC.

The genes are TRBV5-3 and TRBJ1-6; a possible D gene is TRBD1 (5 bases). TRBV5-3 is an ORF for which the function is uncertain. There are 16 residues in the CDR3. Between the trimmed V and J ends, which lost 0 bases and 13 bases, there was a span of 20 bases. CDR3 sequence (DNA): TGTGCCAGAAGCTTGGGGAGCTGGGGGGGTAAGGTTCCCCTCCACTTT. This encodes CARSLGSWGGKVPLHF.

J is TRBJ1-1 and V is TRBV7-2; D possibly corresponds to TRBD1 (5 bases). CDR3 size: 13 residues. The V and J ends lost 7 bases and 4 bases respectively, with 13 bases between them. CDR1 and CDR2 (germline): SGHTA, FQGNSA. In DNA, the CDR3 is TGTGCCAGCAAGATTGGGGGGAGCACTGAAGCTTTCTTT. It encodes CASKIGGSTEAFF.

A word on this clone: The sample has other DNA sequences that encode this CDR3 too. The CDR3 bases are TGTGCCAGCAGCTCTGGACAACCGTCCTACGAGCAGTACTTC. Protein product: CASSSGQPSYEQYF. V gene TRBV7-9 combines with J gene TRBJ2-7; D perhaps matches TRBD1 (5 bases). In germline, CDR1 is SEHNR, CDR2 FQNEAQ (reference sequence). Trimming left V 4 bases short and J 1 base short, with 11 bases between. The CDR3 is made up of 14 amino acids.